A selection of T cell receptor beta chains follows, all from one sample in a study of T cell repertoires in cytomegalovirus infection. TCRdb independently ran MiXCR on the reads; one entry per CDR3 protein. In the table there are about 490,000 distinct CDR3 sequences, roughly 10% of which are singletons. Sequencing input: PBMCs. The receptors originated from a human donor in good health (CMV status not recorded). Some clones in this sample may be carry-over from other donors' samples. The CDR3 runs from the conserved cysteine through the conserved F or W. D genes are given only for firm matches. Only part of the rows carry a size: once, few, many, or a class if the clone is expanded.

TRBD1	TRBV7-9	many	TRBJ1-1	CASSYQGQEEAFF	TGTGCCAGCAGCTACCAGGGACAGGAGGAGGCTTTCTTT
.	TRBV5-1	few	TRBJ2-3	CASSLSRDRADTQYF	TGCGCCAGCAGCTTGTCCAGGGATAGAGCAGATACGCAGTATTTT
.	TRBV9	many	TRBJ1-1	CASSVDGQMDTEAFF	TGTGCCAGCAGCGTAGACGGACAAATGGATACTGAAGCTTTCTTT
.	TRBV3-1	.	TRBJ2-1	CASSVWQGYNEQFF	TGTGCCAGCAGCGTTTGGCAGGGGTACAATGAGCAGTTCTTC
TRBD1	TRBV7-2	many	TRBJ2-7	CASSTHRGEQYF	TGTGCCAGCAGCACCCACAGGGGCGAGCAGTACTTC
.	TRBV9	.	TRBJ1-1	CASSVAGFTEAYF	TGTGCCAGCAGCGTAGCGGGATTCACTGAAGCTTACTTT
.	TRBV10-3	many	TRBJ2-7	CAISQGREKYEQYF	TGTGCCATCAGTCAGGGGCGGGAGAAATACGAGCAGTACTTC
TRBD1	TRBV11-1	many	TRBJ2-7	CASSGPTGRYEQYF	TGTGCCAGCAGCGGGCCGACAGGGCGCTACGAGCAGTACTTC
TRBD2	TRBV24-1	.	TRBJ2-1	CATSDPTSGGNNERFF	TGTGCCACCAGTGACCCGACTAGCGGGGGGAACAATGAGCGGTTCTTC
.	TRBV28	many	TRBJ2-1	CASNQARPSSYNEQFF	TGTGCCAGCAATCAAGCGCGGCCCAGCTCCTACAATGAGCAGTTCTTC
TRBD1	TRBV6-1	.	TRBJ2-1	CASSDRVGSGEQFF	TGTGCCAGCAGCGACAGGGTTGGAAGCGGTGAGCAGTTCTTC
TRBD1	TRBV15	.	TRBJ1-5	CATSRGGTGWNQPQHF	TGTGCCACCAGCAGAGGTGGGACAGGGTGGAACCAGCCCCAGCATTTT
.	TRBV5-1	.	TRBJ2-7	CASSSEGGPYEQYF	TGCGCCAGCAGCTCCGAGGGGGGACCCTACGAGCAGTACTTC
TRBD1	TRBV11-3	many	TRBJ2-2	CASSLGYRGNTGELFF	TGTGCCAGCAGCTTAGGTTACAGGGGGAACACCGGGGAGCTGTTTTTT
TRBD1	TRBV28	few	TRBJ1-3	CASSSNQGAWNTIYF	TGTGCCAGCAGTTCAAACCAGGGGGCATGGAACACCATATATTTT
.	TRBV6-5	many	TRBJ2-7	CASSYTNTYEQYF	TGTGCCAGCAGTTACACGAATACCTACGAGCAGTACTTC
TRBD2	TRBV11-2	.	TRBJ2-3	CASSLTSGGANTQYF	TGTGCCAGCAGCTTAACTAGCGGGGGGGCTAATACGCAGTATTTT
TRBD2	TRBV28	few	TRBJ2-3	CASSLPGGGTDTQYF	TGTGCCAGCAGTTTACCGGGAGGCGGCACAGATACGCAGTATTTT
TRBD2	TRBV13	.	TRBJ2-1	CASRPRLAGVYEQFF	TGTGCCAGCAGACCCCGGCTAGCGGGAGTCTATGAGCAGTTCTTC